The T cell receptor beta chain described here comes from a study of CD8+ T cells in alopecia areata. Findings and limits, study-wide: Clonality exceeded that of normal scalp in lesional scalp, most notably in alopecia totalis/universalis.

The CDR3 spans 15 residues. J gave up 4 bases and V 4 bases, and 8 bases lay outside the gene matches. Germline CDR1 is SGHDT and CDR2 is YYEEEE. Turning to this clone: Its antigen is not identified.

Once RNA had been extracted, it was reverse transcribed into cDNA to act as the sequencing template. The method was immunoSEQ multiplex PCR; TCRdb's version includes in-frame clones alone and lacks a portion of them. The table records approximately 150,000 clones, roughly 60% of them present only once. The chain has TRBV5-6 and TRBJ1-1, with 9 nucleotides matching TRBD1. This sequence was found in a human donor in good health. Material for sequencing was CD8+ T cells sorted from blood. The DNA of the CDR3 is TGTGCCAGCAGCGCCCTTGACAGGGGGGTCACTGAAGCTTTCTTT. Protein product: CASSALDRGVTEAFF.